This is a list of T cell receptor beta chains from one sample in a study of cytomegalovirus exposure and HLA in healthy donors. The table came from immunoSEQ multiplex PCR; TCRdb's copy has only in-frame clones and leaves some out. The profile shows 150,000 to 180,000 clones, about four fifths of them singletons. Material: PBMCs. These receptors were obtained from a man between 18 and 35 years old in good health and CMV-seronegative. Both conserved end residues are part of each CDR3. A D gene is named only where the DNA matches it firmly. Rows give clone size only sometimes, using once, few, many, or a class for an expanded clone.

TRBV6-5	TRBD1	TRBJ1-4	NA	TGTGCCAGCAGTTATGCCACAGGGGGAACTAATGAAAAACTGTTTTTT	CASSYATGGTNEKLFF
TRBV7-6	NA	TRBJ1-2	NA	TGTGCCAGCAGCCCACATTCTAACTATGGCTACACCTTC	CASSPHSNYGYTF
TRBV29-1	NA	TRBJ1-2	NA	TGCAGCGTTGGCCACCTCCGGAGCTATGGCTACACCTTC	CSVGHLRSYGYTF
TRBV27	TRBD2	TRBJ2-5	NA	TGTGCCAGCAGTTTATTTAGCGGGCGTCAAGAGACCCAGTACTTC	CASSLFSGRQETQYF
TRBV28	NA	TRBJ1-2	NA	TGTGCCAGCAATTTGGAGGGGACGGGGGACGCCCCTCTCTATGGCTACACCTTC	CASNLEGTGDAPLYGYTF
TRBV19	NA	TRBJ1-5	NA	TGTGCCAGTAGTATAGATCTAAGGCGGAATCAGCCCCAGCATTTT	CASSIDLRRNQPQHF
TRBV9	TRBD2	TRBJ2-2	NA	TGTGCCAGCAGCGTTGGACTTAGCGGGGGGGCCATTGGGGAGCTGTTTTTT	CASSVGLSGGAIGELFF
TRBV4-2	TRBD2	TRBJ2-3	NA	TGTGCCAGCAGCCAAGATCCTAGCGGGGGCCTCACAGATACGCAGTATTTT	CASSQDPSGGLTDTQYF
TRBV5-4	NA	TRBJ1-1	NA	TGTGCCAGCACCTTCCCCACGGGCGGGACTGAAGCTTTCTTT	CASTFPTGGTEAFF
TRBV27	NA	TRBJ1-6	NA	TGTGCCAGCAGTCCACTAGAAAATTCACCCCTCCACTTT	CASSPLENSPLHF
TRBV29-1	TRBD1	TRBJ1-1	NA	TGCAGCGTTGATAGGGGACAGGGGGTTGGGGGCACTGAAGCTTTCTTT	CSVDRGQGVGGTEAFF
TRBV14	NA	TRBJ1-2	NA	TGTGCCAGCAGCCAAGAAGCGTTCGTTATCTGGGATGGCTACACCTTC	CASSQEAFVIWDGYTF
TRBV30	NA	TRBJ1-2	NA	TGTGCCTGGAGTGTAAACCCTTTAAGGGGGTTCTATGGCTACACCTTC	CAWSVNPLRGFYGYTF
TRBV28	NA	TRBJ2-1	NA	TGTGCCAGCAGGGGGATCGGCGGGGGCGGCCGCCTGCGGTACAATGAGCAGTTCTTC	CASRGIGGGGRLRYNEQFF
TRBV15	NA	TRBJ2-7	once	TGTGCCACCGGTCGGGACAAGGGCTACGAGCAGTACTTC	CATGRDKGYEQYF
TRBV4-1	TRBD2	TRBJ2-3	NA	TGCGCCAGCAGCCAAGAACCCGGGACTAGCGCCTCCTGGACCAGCACAGATACGCAGTATTTT	CASSQEPGTSASWTSTDTQYF
TRBV18	TRBD1	TRBJ1-1	NA	TGTGCCAGCTCACACTCACGGGACGCAGGGGGCGAAGCTTTCTTT	CASSHSRDAGGEAFF
TRBV5-1	NA	TRBJ2-6	NA	TGCGCCAGCAGCTTGGTCGTGGGTGGGGCCAACGGCCTGACTTTC	CASSLVVGGANGLTF
TRBV7-2	NA	TRBJ2-7	NA	TGTGCCAGCAGCTCAAAATCAGGGTCCTACGAGCAGTACTTC	CASSSKSGSYEQYF
TRBV7-2	NA	TRBJ1-6	NA	TGTGCCAGCAGCTTAGTGTACAGGAGCTCCTATAATTCACCCCTCCACTTT	CASSLVYRSSYNSPLHF
TRBV6-1	TRBD1	TRBJ1-5	once	TGTGCCAGCAGGGCCGGGACAGGGGGCCATCAGCCCCAGCATTTT	CASRAGTGGHQPQHF
TRBV5-1	TRBD1	TRBJ2-2	NA	TGCGCCACCGGGACAGGGGGCAACACCGGGGAGCTGTTTTTT	CATGTGGNTGELFF
TRBV28	NA	TRBJ2-1	NA	TGTGCCAGCAGTTTAGGGGCAGGCAATGAGCAGTTCTTC	CASSLGAGNEQFF
TRBV7-2	TRBD2	TRBJ2-1	NA	TGTGCCAGCAACCCGAAAGTTGGGCGGGGGGCGAACAATGAGCAGTTCTTC	CASNPKVGRGANNEQFF
TRBV7-9	TRBD1	TRBJ1-4	NA	TGTGCCAGCAGCTCAAGGGCAGGGGGGCGAGGTCCTAATGAAAAACTGTTTTTT	CASSSRAGGRGPNEKLFF
TRBV4-2	TRBD2	TRBJ2-1	NA	TGTGCCAGCTCCGATACGGGGGGGGGCTCCTACAATGAGCAGTTCTTC	CASSDTGGGSYNEQFF
TRBV9	NA	TRBJ1-2	NA	TGTGCCAGCAGCGTAGGGTCGGAGGGTTTCTGGGATGGCTACACCTTC	CASSVGSEGFWDGYTF
TRBV19	TRBD1	TRBJ1-2	NA	TGTGCCAGTAGTATTCCTTTTGTCAGGGGGCGCGGTGGCTACACCTTC	CASSIPFVRGRGGYTF
TRBV28	TRBD1	TRBJ1-1	few	TGTGCCAGCAGGGGGGGACAGATGAACACTGAAGCTTTCTTT	CASRGGQMNTEAFF
TRBV28	NA	TRBJ1-1	once	TGTGCCAGCAGTTTATCGGGGGGCGCCAGGGCGGGCACTGAAGCTTTCTTT	CASSLSGGARAGTEAFF
TRBV6-5	NA	TRBJ2-3	few	TGTGCCAGCAGTAGACTGAGTACTAGCACAGATACGCAGTATTTT	CASSRLSTSTDTQYF
TRBV7-9	TRBD1	TRBJ1-1	NA	TGTGCCAGCAGCCCCCCCCCGGGACAGGCGACTGAAGCTTTCTTT	CASSPPPGQATEAFF
TRBV6-4	TRBD2	TRBJ2-3	NA	TGTGCCAGCAGTGACTCGACCCGTAGCGGGGGGGCGACAGATACGCAGTATTTT	CASSDSTRSGGATDTQYF
TRBV27	TRBD2	TRBJ2-3	NA	TGTGCCAGCAGTTCACTACGACTAGCGGGCCGGCCCCTAGCAATCACAGATACGCAGTATTTT	CASSSLRLAGRPLAITDTQYF
TRBV5-6	NA	TRBJ2-1	few	TGTGCCAGCAGCTCGTTCAATGGAGGGGAGCAGTTCTTC	CASSSFNGGEQFF
TRBV2	TRBD2	TRBJ2-7	few	TGTGCCAGCAGTAGCGGGACGTACTCCTACGAGCAGTACTTC	CASSSGTYSYEQYF
TRBV2	NA	TRBJ1-1	NA	TGTGCCAGCAGTGGACAGGAGAACACTGAAGCTTTCTTT	CASSGQENTEAFF
TRBV5-6	NA	TRBJ1-5	NA	TGTGCCAGCAGCTTGGGGCCAAGGGAGAGTGGCAATCAGCCCCAGCATTTT	CASSLGPRESGNQPQHF
TRBV2	NA	TRBJ2-3	few	TGTGCCAGCAGTGAACCAGGGGTCCTGCCAGATACGCAGTATTTT	CASSEPGVLPDTQYF
TRBV6-1	NA	TRBJ1-5	NA	TGTGCCAGCAGTGAATCTCCAGGGGCCGTCAATCAGCCCCAGCATTTT	CASSESPGAVNQPQHF
TRBV4-1	NA	TRBJ2-1	NA	TGCGCCAGCAGCGAACCCCCGGCGGCCGGTTCTTACAATGAGCAGTTCTTC	CASSEPPAAGSYNEQFF
TRBV4-2	TRBD2	TRBJ2-3	NA	TGTGCCAGCAGCCGCCTGACTAGCGGGGGCACAGATACGCAGTATTTT	CASSRLTSGGTDTQYF
TRBV5-1	TRBD2	TRBJ2-2	NA	TGCGCCAGCAGCTTGTCACTAGCGGGGGGCACCGGGGAGCTGTTTTTT	CASSLSLAGGTGELFF
TRBV7-2	NA	TRBJ1-5	NA	TGTGCCAGCAGCTTAGATGGAGGGGTTCAGCCCCAGCATTTT	CASSLDGGVQPQHF
TRBV27	TRBD1	TRBJ1-2	NA	TGTGCCAGCAGTTTCGCAGGGGGTGGCTATGGCTACACCTTC	CASSFAGGGYGYTF
TRBV5-1	TRBD1	TRBJ1-6	NA	TGCGCCAGCAGCTTGGGGGGACAGCGCAATTCACCCCTCCACTTT	CASSLGGQRNSPLHF
TRBV19	TRBD1	TRBJ2-3	NA	TGTGCCAGTGCCGACAGGGGGTCTAGCACAGATACGCAGTATTTT	CASADRGSSTDTQYF
TRBV5-1	TRBD1	TRBJ2-3	NA	TGCGCCAGCAGCTGGGGCGGACAGGGGCGCACAGATACGCAGTATTTT	CASSWGGQGRTDTQYF
TRBV15	TRBD1	TRBJ1-1	few	TGTGCCACCAGCAGAGGGGGGACAGATATGAACACTGAAGCTTTCTTT	CATSRGGTDMNTEAFF
TRBV5-6	TRBD1	TRBJ1-3	NA	TGTGCCAGCAGCTTGAGGTTTCAGGGGGCTTCTGGAAACACCATATATTTT	CASSLRFQGASGNTIYF
TRBV6-5	NA	TRBJ1-5	once	TGTGCCAGCAGTTCTCCGCAAACGGATCAGCCCCAGCATTTT	CASSSPQTDQPQHF
TRBV7-9	NA	TRBJ1-3	NA	TGTGCCAGCAGCTGGGAGGGGTCCGATGGAAACACCATATATTTT	CASSWEGSDGNTIYF
TRBV27	TRBD2	TRBJ2-2	NA	TGTGCCAGCAGTTTAGTCTCGTCGGGGGGAGGTTTGGCCGGGGAGCTGTTTTTT	CASSLVSSGGGLAGELFF